This T cell receptor beta chain is from a study of blood T cells in healthy people across ages (dated by TCRdb to the mid-2010s). Some background on the complete study: In model experiments, roughly one uniquely barcoded TCR beta cDNA molecule per two T cells was captured by template switching. Using deep sequencing normalized with unique cDNA molecular identifiers, the study measured how TCR beta repertoire diversity changes with age. The donors were divided into four age groups: young (average about 16 years), middle-aged (about 39), aged (approximately 59) and long-lived (nearly 85). Two additional independent replicas of 1 million unique cDNA reads from the same blood draw were analyzed for two donors (one aged 18 to 29 and one aged 80 or older). The paper's findings and limits, for the study overall: Observed TCR beta diversity per million T cells fell roughly linearly with age, and a significant reduction was already apparent by age around 40. Because the CMV infection status of the donors was unknown, age-related changes in expanded clonotypes may potentially have been confounded. Conclusive comparison of naive and antigen-experienced compartments was prevented by the profiling of bulk unsorted PBMCs. The long-lived group showed more naive CD4+ T cells, fewer expanded clones and increased TCR diversity than the aged group, suggesting age selection. There was a strong correlation between observed TCR beta diversity and the percentage of naive T cells measured by flow cytometry. Total diversity estimates from one million sequenced T cells were considered lower bounds and underestimates.

The donors were some 39 Caucasian individuals from Russia, aged 6 to 90 years, who were systemically healthy. Approximately 11 milliliters of peripheral blood were drawn from each donor into EDTA-treated Vacutainer tubes. Ficoll-Paque density-gradient centrifugation was used to isolate PBMCs, with at least 6 million obtained per sample. Total RNA, at least 6 micrograms per sample, was extracted from PBMCs with Trizol reagent. For every donor, an aliquot of PBMCs went through flow cytometry to measure the percentages of naive CD45RAhigh/CD27high T cells. With regard to this clonotype: There is no known antigen for this receptor. No much larger clone is present one base from it, and per-base qualities are unavailable.

The CDR3, from cysteine to phenylalanine, totals 14 residues. This entry keeps only the CDR3 DNA: 42 bases, framed from base 1. V is shortened by 0 bases, J by 0 bases, and the region joining them spans 5 bases. From the germline V gene, CDR1 is SGDLS and CDR2 is YYNGEE. Libraries were constructed by 5' RACE. The sequencing machine was an Illumina HiSeq 2500. The second PCR ran for about 7 to 11 cycles and used a J-beta primer mix along with a sample-barcoded 5' primer. A template-switch 5' adaptor carrying 12 random nucleotides introduced a unique molecular identifier onto each TCR beta cDNA molecule. Each sample yielded at least 2.5 million CDR3-containing paired-end reads. First-strand cDNA was synthesized from all RNA with the Mint cDNA synthesis kit, primed by a TRBC-specific oligonucleotide. After uracil-DNA glycosylase treatment, a first 18-cycle PCR used universal primers M1SS and BC2_uni_R on all cDNA. Turning to the authors' computational methods: Each sample was normalized by randomly selecting 1 million high-quality reads, each carrying a distinct molecular identifier. Reads sharing molecular identifiers were discarded rather than binned into consensus sequences. MiTCR, with a Q25 quality threshold and the strictest error-elimination algorithm, was used for CDR3 identification, clonotype clustering and error correction. A nonparametric unseen species model with Euler transformation was used to estimate lower-bound total TCR beta diversity. TCRdb's own reprocessing of the public reads used fastp at Q25 and MiXCR and kept productive beta chains. Each entry merges the rows of one CDR3 protein and shows their most common DNA and genes. These V and J calls are TCRdb output, not the study's own analysis. This sample is represented by about 720,000 distinct CDR3 sequences; 20% to 25% of them were singletons. Around 3.6% of the sample is held by the ten biggest clonotypes.

This sample also appeared in a second study, on T cells of mothers and their children. As the second study states: Nine systemically healthy Caucasian individuals served as donors, namely three mothers together with their six children. cDNA synthesis consumed the entire amount of extracted RNA, loaded at around 1.5 ug RNA in each 15 ul reaction. Sample barcodes and 2-4 random nucleotides were added via the M1S primer in the second PCR. Over 8 million TCR beta CDR3 reads were obtained for each mother, and approximately 2.9 million reads were obtained for each child. In both related and unrelated pairs, thymic selection shapes the output of TCR recombination in a similar way, with inherited differences having only a minor effect. Normalized repertoire overlap was always found to be slightly, but never significantly, higher in related mother-child pairs than in unrelated mother-child pairs. No persistent microchimeric T cell clones were detected, at a sensitivity of roughly 100 clones per million clonotypes. In the study, deep NGS was used to compare the TCR beta repertoires of mothers and children, and features distinguishing related mother-child pairs from unrelated individuals were sought. Mothers averaged roughly 36 +/- 4 years of age and children averaged about 12 +/- 4 years. Libraries were sequenced on Illumina HiSeq 2000 with 100+100 nt paired-end reads after adapter ligation with NEBNext reagents. To avoid cross-contamination, the mother libraries and the child libraries were prepared a month apart and sequenced in separate runs. Each donor had between about 500,000 and 2,100,000 distinct TCR beta clonotypes identified. Naive TCR beta clonotypes were estimated from low-frequency clonotypes matched to each donor's FACS-determined naive share, without sorting.

The chain is encoded by TRBV9 joined to TRBJ2-3, with an unclear D gene assignment. This TCR was recovered from a boy younger than 18 in good health. Sequenced material: blood. The CDR3 corresponds to CASSVEASTDTQYF. DNA sequence: TGTGCCAGCAGCGTAGAGGCCAGCACAGATACGCAGTATTTT.